The 21 T cell receptor beta chains below were found in one sample sequenced in a study of cytomegalovirus exposure and HLA in healthy donors. 13 Jbeta primers and 60 Vbeta primers were used for the PCR. Profiled with immunoSEQ multiplex PCR; TCRdb holds only in-frame clones, not every one. Its table lists 91,000 or so clones. Sequencing was performed on PBMCs. The receptors stem from a woman aged 25 to 39 in good health and CMV-seronegative.

To note about this clone: Additional DNA sequences in this sample encode the identical CDR3. The chain uses TRBV5-1 and TRBJ2-5, with 12 bases identical to TRBD2. The CDR3 is 16 amino acids. The germline V gene has CDR1 SGHRS and CDR2 YFSETQ. V lost 0 bases, J lost 3 bases, and 3 bases stayed unmatched. The CDR3 nucleotides are TGCGCCAGCAGCTTGGGTCTAGCGGGAGGGGAAGAGACCCAGTACTTC. The encoded protein is CASSLGLAGGEETQYF.

The chain uses TRBV28 and TRBJ1-1; D is possibly TRBD1 (6 bases). The CDR3 contains 15 residues. The germline gives CDR1 MDHEN, CDR2 SYDVKM. CDR3 region: CATSRATGGVTEAFF. The CDR3 DNA reads TGTGCGACCAGCAGGGCGACAGGAGGAGTCACTGAAGCTTTCTTT.

The CDR3 reads CAISGREVPSNTGELFF. The DNA for the CDR3 is TGTGCCATCAGTGGAAGAGAAGTTCCATCGAACACCGGGGAGCTGTTTTTT. J is TRBJ2-2 and V is TRBV10-3; D call uncertain. Trimming took 4 bases from V and 0 from J, leaving 15 bases between them. The CDR3 runs to 17 residues. Germline values: CDR1 ENHRY, CDR2 SYGVKD.

This chain links TRBV5-1 with TRBJ2-1, with TRBD2 matching over 9 bases. The CDR3 spans 16 residues. Germline loops: CDR1 SGHRS, CDR2 YFSETQ. Losses at the gene ends were 4 bases for V and 7 bases for J; bases not matched to a gene: 12. CDR3: CASSRGIAGDLNEQFF. The CDR3 DNA reads TGCGCCAGCAGCCGCGGGATAGCGGGAGATTTAAATGAGCAGTTCTTC.

The chain links TRBV9 to TRBJ2-1; TRBD2 agrees at 8 bases. V trimming: 0 bases; J trimming: 8 bases; junction bases outside the gene matches: 4. The CDR3 loop spans 14 amino acids. Germline loops: CDR1 SGDLS, CDR2 YYNGEE. The CDR3 DNA reads as TGTGCCAGCAGCGTAGTCGGAGCGGGGGATGAGCAGTTCTTC. Translation gives CASSVVGAGDEQFF.

On this clone: Other DNA sequences in this specimen translate into the identical CDR3. This chain joins TRBV5-6 and TRBJ2-1; TRBD1 matches at 7 bases. The CDR3 spans 15 residues. CDR1 and CDR2 from the germline V gene are SGHDT and YYEEEE. V lost 0 bases, J lost 3 bases, and 3 bases stayed unmatched. CDR3 amino acids: CASSLGTGVYNEQFF. CDR3 coding DNA: TGTGCCAGCAGCTTGGGGACAGGCGTCTACAATGAGCAGTTCTTC. Supplemented by reference TRBV5-6 and TRBJ2-1, the full variable domain reads DAGVTQSPTHLIKTRGQQVTLRCSPKSGHDTVSWYQQALGQGPQFIFQYYEEEERQRGNFPDRFSGHQFPNYSSELNVNALLLGDSALYLCASSLGTGVYNEQFFGPGTRLTVL.

The chain recombines TRBV5-6 with TRBJ1-6; a weak D match, TRBD1 (6 bases). V dropped 2 bases and J dropped 7 bases, with 7 bases sitting between them. The CDR3 runs to 13 residues. Germline assignment: CDR1 SGHDT and CDR2 YYEEEE. CDR3 nucleotide sequence: TGTGCCAGCAGCTTTGACAGGAATTCACCCCTCCACTTT. Its translation is CASSFDRNSPLHF. Full variable domain (remainder filled in from reference TRBV5-6 and TRBJ1-6): DAGVTQSPTHLIKTRGQQVTLRCSPKSGHDTVSWYQQALGQGPQFIFQYYEEEERQRGNFPDRFSGHQFPNYSSELNVNALLLGDSALYLCASSFDRNSPLHFGNGTRLTVT.

This rearrangement joins TRBV6-1 to TRBJ1-1; 8 positions match TRBD1. The CDR3 contains 15 residues. The V gene's germline CDR1 is MNHNS and CDR2 SASEGT. V lost 4 bases to trimming and J lost 5 bases; unmatched junction nucleotides: 9. CDR3: CASSAYDRGWTEAFF. The CDR3 region has the DNA TGTGCCAGCAGTGCTTACGACAGGGGATGGACTGAAGCTTTCTTT.

The V call is TRBV19, the J call TRBJ1-1, with a possible D match to TRBD1 (5 bases). The CDR3 is made up of 15 amino acids. V lost 3 bases and J lost 4, with 15 bases in between. Per germline, CDR1 LNHDA and CDR2 SQIVND (reference sequence). CDR3 sequence (DNA): TGTGCCAGTAGTATCACAACAGGTGAAGGCACTGAAGCTTTCTTT. Encoded protein: CASSITTGEGTEAFF.

The V gene is TRBV29-1, the J gene TRBJ1-2; no reliable D call. The length of the CDR3 is 12 residues. Germline V lookup: CDR1 SQVTM, CDR2 ANQGSEA. The V gene lost 1 base and the J gene lost 8 bases, with 11 bases spanning the gap. The CDR3 sequence is CSVEVGRVGYTF. The CDR3 DNA reads as TGCAGCGTTGAAGTGGGGAGGGTGGGCTACACCTTC.

The rearrangement joins TRBV19 to TRBJ2-1, with a possible D match to TRBD2 (7 bases). The CDR3 has 14 amino acids. Germline V gene sequence: CDR1 LNHDA, CDR2 SQIVND (reference sequence). V shed 4 bases and J shed 7 bases, with 14 bases lying between them. The CDR3 loop is CASSNWGGGNEQFF. For the CDR3, the DNA is TGTGCCAGTAGTAATTGGGGGGGCGGGAATGAGCAGTTCTTC.

The gene calls are TRBV19 and TRBJ2-1, with 9 nucleotides matching TRBD2. This CDR3 comprises 15 residues. V trimming: 3 bases; J trimming: 2 bases; junction bases outside the gene matches: 2. CDR1 is LNHDA and CDR2 is SQIVND in the germline V gene (reference sequence). The CDR3 nucleotides read TGTGCCAGTAGTATGGCTAGCGGGGCCTACAATGAGCAGTTCTTC. This encodes CASSMASGAYNEQFF.

The rearrangement uses TRBV28 and TRBJ2-7; 12 bases match TRBD1. Losses at the gene ends were 3 bases for V and 2 bases for J; bases not matched to a gene: 5. CDR1 is MDHEN and CDR2 is SYDVKM in the germline V gene. CDR3 length: 16 residues. DNA of the CDR3: TGTGCCAGCAGTTTCTCCGGGACAGGGGGCCCCTACGAGCAGTACTTC. It yields the protein CASSFSGTGGPYEQYF.

The V call is TRBV4-1, the J call TRBJ2-7; D is ambiguous. Germline V gives CDR1 MGHRA, CDR2 YSYEKL. CDR3 size: 13 residues. V dropped 4 bases and J dropped 0 bases, with 7 bases sitting between them. DNA for the CDR3: TGCGCCAGCAGCCTGAGATTCTCCTACGAGCAGTACTTC. As protein: CASSLRFSYEQYF.

The CDR3 bases are TGTGCCAGCAGCTTAAGGGAATCGGGGGGCTACACCTTC. It specifies CASSLRESGGYTF. The chain is built from TRBV7-2 and TRBJ1-2; D remains ambiguous. The V gene's germline CDR1 is SGHTA and CDR2 FQGNSA. Deletions cut 2 bases from V and 8 bases from J, with 12 bases between. CDR3 length: 13 amino acids.

The V gene is TRBV4-1, the J gene TRBJ2-1, with D possibly matching TRBD1 (6 bases). The CDR3 runs 13 residues. V lost 0 bases to trimming and J lost 9 bases, with 9 bases between them. Germline-derived CDR1 and CDR2 are MGHRA and YSYEKL. DNA of the CDR3: TGCGCCAGCAGCCAAGATCTGGGGGCTGAGCAGTTCTTC. Amino acids: CASSQDLGAEQFF.

The chain carries TRBV5-4 and TRBJ2-7; D not resolved. This CDR3 has 11 residues. Germline lookup yields CDR1 SGHNT and CDR2 YYREEE (reference sequence). V lost 3 bases to trimming and J lost 3 bases, with 4 bases between them. CDR3 in amino acids: CASSSNYEQYF. For the CDR3, the DNA is TGTGCCAGCAGCTCTAACTACGAGCAGTACTTC. Supplemented by reference TRBV5-4 and TRBJ2-7, the full variable domain reads ETGVTQSPTHLIKTRGQQVTLRCSSQSGHNTVSWYQQALGQGPQFIFQYYREEENGRGNFPPRFSGLQFPNYSSELNVNALELDDSALYLCASSSNYEQYFGPGTRLTVT.

The rearrangement joins TRBV11-2 to TRBJ1-5, with a possible D match to TRBD1 (5 bases). The CDR3 has 14 amino acids. CDR1 and CDR2 from the germline V gene are SGHAT and FQNNGV. Trimming removed 5 bases at V and 0 bases at J, with 8 bases between. As DNA, the CDR3 is TGTGCCAGCAGCCCAACAGGTAGCAATCAGCCCCAGCATTTT. It is translated as CASSPTGSNQPQHF.

The chain couples TRBV11-2 to TRBJ2-7; 9 positions agree with TRBD2. Per germline, CDR1 SGHAT and CDR2 FQNNGV. Trimming cost V 6 bases and J 1 base; bases outside gene matches: 4. The CDR3 covers 14 residues. The CDR3, as DNA: TGTGCCAGCAGGATAGCGGGAGCGTCCTACGAGCAGTACTTC. It codes for CASRIAGASYEQYF.

The J gene is TRBJ1-1, the V gene TRBV7-6, with TRBD1 as a possible D gene (6 bases). Germline assignment: CDR1 SGHVS and CDR2 FNYEAQ. The V end lost 6 bases, the J end lost 6 bases, and 14 bases lay between the germline ends. The CDR3 is 13 residues long. CDR3 sequence (DNA): TGTGCCAGCAGTCCAACAGGGTCGGCTGAAGCTTTCTTT. Amino acid sequence: CASSPTGSAEAFF.

V gene TRBV7-3 combines with J gene TRBJ2-4; 7 nucleotides agree with TRBD1. CDR1 and CDR2 from the germline V gene are SGHTA and FQGTGA. This CDR3 comprises 13 residues. V shed 5 bases, J shed 5 bases, and the junction held 3 bases outside the gene matches. CDR3 region: CASSDGTENIQYF. DNA of the CDR3: TGTGCCAGCAGCGATGGGACAGAAAACATTCAGTACTTC. Supplemented by reference TRBV7-3 and TRBJ2-4, the full variable domain reads GAGVSQTPSNKVTEKGKYVELRCDPISGHTALYWYRQSLGQGPEFLIYFQGTGAADDSGLPNDRFFAVRPEGSVSTLKIQRTERGDSAVYLCASSDGTENIQYFGAGTRLSVL.